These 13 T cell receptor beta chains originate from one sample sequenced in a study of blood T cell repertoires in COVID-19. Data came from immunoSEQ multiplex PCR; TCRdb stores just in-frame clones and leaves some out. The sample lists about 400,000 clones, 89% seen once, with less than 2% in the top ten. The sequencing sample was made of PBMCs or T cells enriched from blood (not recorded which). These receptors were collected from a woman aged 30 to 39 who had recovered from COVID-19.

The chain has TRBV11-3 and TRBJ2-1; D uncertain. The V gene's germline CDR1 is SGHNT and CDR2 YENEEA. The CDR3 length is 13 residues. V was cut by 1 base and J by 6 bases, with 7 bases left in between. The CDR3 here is CASSLGPRNEQFF. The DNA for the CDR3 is TGTGCCAGCAGCTTAGGCCCGCGCAATGAGCAGTTCTTC. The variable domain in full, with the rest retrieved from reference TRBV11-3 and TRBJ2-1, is EAGVVQSPRYKIIEKKQPVAFWCNPISGHNTLYWYLQNLGQGPELLIRYENEEAVDDSQLPKDRFSAERLKGVDSTLKIQPAELGDSAVYLCASSLGPRNEQFFGPGTRLTVL.

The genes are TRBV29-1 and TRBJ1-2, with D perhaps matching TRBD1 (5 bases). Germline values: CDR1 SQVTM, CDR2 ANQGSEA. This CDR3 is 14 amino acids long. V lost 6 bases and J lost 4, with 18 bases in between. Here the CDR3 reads CSVAKDKYSYGYTF. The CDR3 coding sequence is TGCAGCGTCGCTAAGGACAAATATAGCTATGGCTACACCTTC. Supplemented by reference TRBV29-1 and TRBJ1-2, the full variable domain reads SAVISQKPSRDICQRGTSLTIQCQVDSQVTMMFWYRQQPGQSLTLIATANQGSEATYESGFVIDKFPISRPNLTFSTLTVSNMSPEDSSIYLCSVAKDKYSYGYTFGSGTRLTVV.

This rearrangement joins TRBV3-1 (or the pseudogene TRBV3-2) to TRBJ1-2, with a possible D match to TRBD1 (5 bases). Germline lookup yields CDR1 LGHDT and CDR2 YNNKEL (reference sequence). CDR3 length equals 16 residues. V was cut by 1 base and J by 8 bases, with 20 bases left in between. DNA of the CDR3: TGTGCCAGCAGCCAAGGTGACAGTGCGGATTCGTGGGGCTACACCTTC. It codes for CASSQGDSADSWGYTF.

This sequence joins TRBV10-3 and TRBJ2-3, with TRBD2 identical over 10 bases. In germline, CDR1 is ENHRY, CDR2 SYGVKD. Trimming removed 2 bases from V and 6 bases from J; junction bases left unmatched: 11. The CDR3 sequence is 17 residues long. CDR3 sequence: CAISEVSLAGVEDTQYF. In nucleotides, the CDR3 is TGTGCCATCAGTGAGGTATCTCTAGCGGGAGTTGAGGATACGCAGTATTTT.

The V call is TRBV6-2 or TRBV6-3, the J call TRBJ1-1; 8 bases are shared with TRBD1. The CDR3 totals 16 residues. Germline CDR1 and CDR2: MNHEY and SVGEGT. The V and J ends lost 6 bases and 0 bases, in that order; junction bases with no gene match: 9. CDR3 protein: CASSKRQGPMNTEAFF. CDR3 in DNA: TGTGCCAGCAGCAAACGACAGGGGCCCATGAACACTGAAGCTTTCTTT.

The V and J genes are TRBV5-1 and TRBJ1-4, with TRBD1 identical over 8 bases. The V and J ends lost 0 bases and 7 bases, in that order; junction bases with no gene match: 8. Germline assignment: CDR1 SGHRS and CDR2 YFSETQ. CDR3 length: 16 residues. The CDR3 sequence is CASSLALRGQVEKLFF. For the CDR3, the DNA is TGCGCCAGCAGCTTGGCCCTCAGGGGGCAGGTTGAAAAACTGTTTTTT.

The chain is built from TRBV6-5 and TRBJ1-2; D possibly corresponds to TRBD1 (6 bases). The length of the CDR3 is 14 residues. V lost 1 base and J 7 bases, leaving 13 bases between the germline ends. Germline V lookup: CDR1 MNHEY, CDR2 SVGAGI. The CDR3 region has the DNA TGTGCCAGCAGTTACTACAGGGTTGGGACTGGCTACACCTTC. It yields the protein CASSYYRVGTGYTF.

Here the CDR3 DNA reads TGTGCCAGCAGTTTTAGGGACAGGGGAGATCAGCCCCAGCATTTT. Translated, it gives CASSFRDRGDQPQHF. The chain combines TRBV28 with TRBJ1-5, with 10 nucleotides matching TRBD1. The V gene's germline CDR1 is MDHEN and CDR2 SYDVKM. V lost 3 bases, J lost 5 bases, and 4 bases stayed unmatched. The CDR3 spans 15 residues.

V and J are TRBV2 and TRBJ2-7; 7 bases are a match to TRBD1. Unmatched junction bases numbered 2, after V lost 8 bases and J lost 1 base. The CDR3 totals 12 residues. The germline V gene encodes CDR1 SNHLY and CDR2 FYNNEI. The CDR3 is CASGGQSYEQYF. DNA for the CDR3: TGTGCCAGCGGGGGACAGTCCTACGAGCAGTACTTC.

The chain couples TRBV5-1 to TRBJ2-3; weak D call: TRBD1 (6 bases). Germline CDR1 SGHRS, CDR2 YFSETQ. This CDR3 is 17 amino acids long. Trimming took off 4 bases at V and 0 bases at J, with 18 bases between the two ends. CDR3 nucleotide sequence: TGCGCCAGCAGCCTAAAACAGGACAGCCATAGCACAGATACGCAGTATTTT. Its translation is CASSLKQDSHSTDTQYF.

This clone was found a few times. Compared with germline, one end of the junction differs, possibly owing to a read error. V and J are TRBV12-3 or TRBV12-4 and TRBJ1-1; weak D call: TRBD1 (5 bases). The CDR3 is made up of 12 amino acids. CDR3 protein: CASSLIGAERIF. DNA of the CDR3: TGTGCCAGCAGTTTGATAGGGGCGGAGAGGATCTTT.

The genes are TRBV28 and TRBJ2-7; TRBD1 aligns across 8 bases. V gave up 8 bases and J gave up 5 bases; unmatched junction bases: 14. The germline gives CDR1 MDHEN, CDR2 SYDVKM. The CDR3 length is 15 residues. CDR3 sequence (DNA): TGTGCCAGCCACCTAAGGGGTCAGGGGGCGAACGAGCAGTACTTC. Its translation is CASHLRGQGANEQYF.

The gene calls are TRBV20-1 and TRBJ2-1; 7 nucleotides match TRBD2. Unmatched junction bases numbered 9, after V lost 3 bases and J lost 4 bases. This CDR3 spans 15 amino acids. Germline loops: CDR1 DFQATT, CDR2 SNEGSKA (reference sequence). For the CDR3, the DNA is TGCAGTGCTAGTGGCGCGGGAGATTCTTACAATGAGCAGTTCTTC. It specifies CSASGAGDSYNEQFF.